A selection of T cell receptor beta chains follows, all from one sample in a study of T cell repertoires in cytomegalovirus infection. No antigen has been assigned to these receptors. TCRdb itself ran the reads through MiXCR, one entry per CDR3 protein. Seen here are 700,000 to 850,000 distinct CDR3 sequences, approximately 32% observed once, and the top ten hold roughly an eighth. Sequences were derived from cultured CD8+ T cells from PBMCs, sampled from culture after CMV antigen stimulation. The receptor source for this set is a human donor in good health (CMV status not recorded). Some clones in this sample may be carry-over from other donors' samples. Each CDR3 is given without its conserved first and last residue. Only part of the rows carry a size: once, few, many, or a class if the clone is expanded.

j_call clone_size v_call cdr3_aa
TRBJ1-1 NA TRBV27 ASSLSGRSEAF
TRBJ1-1 NA TRBV19 ASSINLDRTTEAF
TRBJ1-5 NA TRBV4-1 ASSYLRDQPQH
TRBJ1-6 NA TRBV28 ASNSQGAYSPLH
TRBJ2-3 NA TRBV4-1 ASSQDGAGLDTQY
TRBJ1-2 NA TRBV9 ASSVGGPTYGYT
TRBJ2-1 NA TRBV29-1 SVAGGEYNEQF
TRBJ2-1 many TRBV12-3/TRBV12-4 ASSLGGIYNEQF
TRBJ2-7 many TRBV7-2 ASSSERPGQGAYSPY
TRBJ2-5 few TRBV2 ASKTRLSQETQY
TRBJ1-5 many TRBV12-3/TRBV12-4 ASSSSGGPSNQPQH
TRBJ2-2 few TRBV6-1 ASIPTLLNTGELF
TRBJ1-4 NA TRBV27 ASSLAQGGEKLF
TRBJ2-2 few TRBV19 ASSISPRGSTGELF
TRBJ2-1 few TRBV24-1 ATSRGLAPYNEQF
TRBJ2-7 NA TRBV2 ANVDTAYEQY
TRBJ1-5 many TRBV6-2/TRBV6-3 ASSPGQGVQPQH
TRBJ2-1 NA TRBV12-3/TRBV12-4 ASTRKRDEQF